This TCR beta chain emerged from a study of T cells in Graves' hyperthyroidism and ophthalmopathy. Study details: Pretreatment peripheral blood was obtained at initial diagnosis.

V was clipped by 1 base and J by 6 bases, with 2 bases between them. The CDR3 has 11 amino acids. CDR1 is MNHNS and CDR2 is SASEGT in the germline V gene. This clonotype was counted ten times or more. Its antigen is unknown. The CDR3 regions of TCR beta were amplified from RNA transcripts. With the HTBI primer set, the TCR CDR3 went through a first round of RT-PCR. TCRdb ran MiXCR on the multiplex PCR reads and lists one entry per CDR3 protein. The top ten clones hold around 50% of a sample with approximately 210,000 distinct CDR3 sequences, 15% to 20% of them seen once. Any patient presenting with uncontrolled infection, other autoimmune disease, pregnancy or lactation was left out. Isolation of PBMCs was performed on roughly 9 ml fresh peripheral blood. Study findings and constraints: Ophthalmopathy was identified by the model a median 6.5 months ahead of onset.

This receptor was identified in a man aged 50-60 years with Graves' hyperthyroidism. V usage is TRBV6-1 and J usage is TRBJ2-3; D gene uncertain. Sequencing was done on a sample of blood. The CDR3: CASSEVDTQYF. The CDR3 region has the DNA TGTGCCAGCAGTGAAGTGGATACGCAGTATTTT.